This T cell receptor (beta chain) comes out of a study of blood T cells in healthy people across ages. Study-level findings and limits: Donor CMV infection status was unknown, possibly confounding age-related changes in expanded clonotypes.

As concerns this clonotype: Antigen specificity is unknown.

Sample-barcoded 5' priming and a J-beta primer mix drove a second PCR of roughly 7 to 11 cycles. TCRdb reprocessed the 5' RACE reads via MiXCR and lists one record per CDR3 protein. The profile shows 1.2 million to 1.5 million distinct CDR3 sequences, 45% to 70% of them singletons. The V end was cut by 6 bases, the J end by 0 bases, with 9 bases between. This CDR3 comprises 13 residues. Germline CDR1 reads SNHLY; CDR2 reads FYNNEI. This receptor was obtained from a young man in good health. The chain is built from TRBV2 and TRBJ2-7; D remains ambiguous. The sample was blood. Here the CDR3 DNA reads TGTGCCAGCAGGAGTTACGTCTCCTACGAGCAGTACTTC. Translating gives CASRSYVSYEQYF. Filled out from reference TRBV2 and TRBJ2-7, the complete variable domain reads EPEVTQTPSHQVTQMGQEVILRCVPISNHLYFYWYRQILGQKVEFLVSFYNNEISEKSEIFDDQFSVERPDGSNFTLKIRSTKLEDSAMYFCASRSYVSYEQYFGPGTRLTVT.